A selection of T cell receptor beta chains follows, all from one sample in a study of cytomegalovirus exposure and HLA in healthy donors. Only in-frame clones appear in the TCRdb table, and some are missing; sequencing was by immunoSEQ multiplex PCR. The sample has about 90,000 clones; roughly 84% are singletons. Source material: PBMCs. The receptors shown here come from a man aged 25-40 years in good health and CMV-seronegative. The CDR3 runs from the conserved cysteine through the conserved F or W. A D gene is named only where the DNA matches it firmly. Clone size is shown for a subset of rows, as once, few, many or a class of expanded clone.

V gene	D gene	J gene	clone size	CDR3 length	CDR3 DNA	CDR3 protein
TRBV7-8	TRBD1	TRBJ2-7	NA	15	TGTGCCAGCAGCCCGGGGTGGGGACAGGGCTACGAGCAGTACTTC	CASSPGWGQGYEQYF
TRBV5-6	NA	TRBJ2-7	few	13	TGTGCCAGCAGCTTGGTAGGGGGTTACGAGCAGTACTTC	CASSLVGGYEQYF
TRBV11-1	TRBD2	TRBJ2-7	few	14	TGTGCCAGCAGCTCAGCGGGGGCCAGGAGCGAGCAGTACTTC	CASSSAGARSEQYF
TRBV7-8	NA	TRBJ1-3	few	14	TGTGCCAGCAGCTTTCGGGGGGCTGGAAACACCATATATTTT	CASSFRGAGNTIYF
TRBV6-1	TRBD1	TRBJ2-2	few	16	TGTGCCAGCAGTGAAGTCGGGACAGGGTACGCCGGGGAGCTGTTTTTT	CASSEVGTGYAGELFF
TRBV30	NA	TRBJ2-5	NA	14	TGTGCCTGGAGTCGGCAGGGTCCATGGGAGACCCAGTACTTC	CAWSRQGPWETQYF
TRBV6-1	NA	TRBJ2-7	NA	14	TGTGCCAGCAGTGATAGAGGTCAGACTTACGAGCAGTACTTC	CASSDRGQTYEQYF
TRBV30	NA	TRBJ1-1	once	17	TGTGCCTCCCCCGTGACAGGTCCAGCCCCTGAACAGACTGAAGCTTTCTTT	CASPVTGPAPEQTEAFF
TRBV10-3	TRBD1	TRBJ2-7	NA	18	TGTGCCATCAGTGAGTCGAGTCTTGCGGGGACAGGGAACTACGAGCAGTACTTC	CAISESSLAGTGNYEQYF
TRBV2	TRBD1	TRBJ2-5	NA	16	TGTGCCAGCAGTGATTTGGGACAGGGGGCAAGGGAGACCCAGTACTTC	CASSDLGQGARETQYF
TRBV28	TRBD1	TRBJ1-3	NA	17	TGTGCCAGCAGTGGACCGCACAGGGGACACTCTGGAAACACCATATATTTT	CASSGPHRGHSGNTIYF
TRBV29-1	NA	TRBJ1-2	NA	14	TGCAGCGTTGAAGGCCAGGGGCTTGGCTATGGCTACACCTTC	CSVEGQGLGYGYTF
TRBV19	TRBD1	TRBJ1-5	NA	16	TGTGCCAGTACCGAAACAGGGGGAAGGAGCAATCAGCCCCAGCATTTT	CASTETGGRSNQPQHF
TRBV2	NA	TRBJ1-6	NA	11	TGTGCCAGCACCCCCGAGGGACCCCTCCACTTT	CASTPEGPLHF
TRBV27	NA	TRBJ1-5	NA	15	TGTGCCAGCGGAGACAACAGGGTTACCAATCAGCCCCAGCATTTT	CASGDNRVTNQPQHF
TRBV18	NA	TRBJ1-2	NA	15	TGTGCCAGCTCACCGGGGCCAAAAGACAACTATGGCTACACCTTC	CASSPGPKDNYGYTF
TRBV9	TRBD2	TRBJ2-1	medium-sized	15	TGTGCCAGCAGCGTATTGTTCGGCGGGGGCAATGAGCAGTTCTTC	CASSVLFGGGNEQFF
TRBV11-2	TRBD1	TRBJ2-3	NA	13	TGTGCCAGCAGCTTACAGGGGGCAGATACGCAGTATTTT	CASSLQGADTQYF